These 20 T cell receptor beta chains came from one sample sequenced in a study of cytomegalovirus exposure and HLA in healthy donors. The primer mix had 60 Vbeta and 13 Jbeta primers. Sequenced by immunoSEQ multiplex PCR; TCRdb stores in-frame clones only, minus some. The sample lists some 97,000 clones; approximately 81% were seen once. The sample consisted of PBMCs. The receptors stem from a male donor in good health and CMV-seropositive.

The genes are TRBV30 and TRBJ2-2; a weak D match, TRBD1 (5 bases). V shed 1 base and J shed 1 base, with 10 bases lying between them. The CDR3 contains 15 residues. Germline CDR1 reads GTSNPN; CDR2 reads SVGIG (reference sequence). In DNA form, the CDR3 reads TGTGCCTGGAGTGCGCCGGACAAGAACACCGGGGAGCTGTTTTTT. Encoded protein: CAWSAPDKNTGELFF.

The chain recombines TRBV6-1 with TRBJ2-7; 8 positions agree with TRBD1. The CDR3 spans 13 residues. Germline CDR1 and CDR2: MNHNS and SASEGT. With 8 bases clipped from V and 9 bases from J, the junction kept 12 bases outside the gene matches. CDR3 residues: CASRTTGVGGQYF. The CDR3 bases are TGTGCCAGCCGAACGACAGGGGTAGGGGGGCAGTACTTC.

The table lists this clone with a few counts. The V call is TRBV9, the J call TRBJ2-7; D may be TRBD2 (5 bases). Germline values: CDR1 SGDLS, CDR2 YYNGEE. The CDR3 runs 15 residues. Deletions cut 0 bases from V and 7 bases from J, with 17 bases between. CDR3 DNA sequence: TGTGCCAGCAGCGTAGACTTTTCCGGGGATAGGGAGCAGTACTTC. This gives the protein CASSVDFSGDREQYF.

This clone appeared a single time. V gene TRBV6-6 combines with J gene TRBJ2-7, with TRBD2 matching 8 bases. The CDR3 is made up of 15 amino acids. In germline, CDR1 is MNHNY, CDR2 SVGAGI (reference sequence). V was clipped by 5 bases and J by 3 bases; unmatched bases: 9. The CDR3 DNA reads TGTGCCAGCAGTCGCAGGCGGGGGGCCGTCTACGAGCAGTACTTC. This encodes CASSRRRGAVYEQYF.

V and J are TRBV30 and TRBJ2-7, with a possible D match to TRBD1 (6 bases). The V gene's germline CDR1 is GTSNPN and CDR2 SVGIG (reference sequence). CDR3 length equals 13 residues. V shed 3 bases and J shed 4 bases, with 13 bases lying between them. CDR3 nucleotides: TGTGCCTGGAGCGCCGGGACATTGTACGAGCAGTACTTC. The encoded protein is CAWSAGTLYEQYF.

The chain combines TRBV12-2 with TRBJ1-2; the tabulated D call, TRBD1, remains unverified against the DNA. TRBV12-2 is described as a pseudogene. The CDR3 sequence is 18 residues long. Here the CDR3 reads CASRLINWARQTLHGYTF. CDR3 DNA sequence: TGTGCAAGTCGCTTAATTAATTGGGCGCGTCAGACGCTTCATGGCTACACCTTC.

V is TRBV6-5 and J is TRBJ2-3; D unclear. The germline gives CDR1 MNHEY, CDR2 SVGAGI. V was pared by 0 bases and J by 6 bases, with 13 bases between. The CDR3 loop spans 15 amino acids. Written as DNA, the CDR3 is TGTGCCAGCAGTTACTCGACATACCAAACGGATACGCAGTATTTT. Amino acids: CASSYSTYQTDTQYF.

The genes are TRBV6-5 and TRBJ1-1; D might be TRBD1 (5 bases). The V and J ends lost 4 bases and 3 bases respectively, with 12 bases between them. There are 14 residues in the CDR3. Per germline, CDR1 MNHEY and CDR2 SVGAGI. The CDR3 region is CASSLRQQYTEAFF. The CDR3 region has the DNA TGTGCCAGCAGTTTGAGACAGCAATACACTGAAGCTTTCTTT.

The sample holds a few counts of this clone. V and J are TRBV11-1 and TRBJ2-1; tentatively, D is TRBD1 (7 bases). There are 14 residues in the CDR3. V lost 4 bases to trimming and J lost 7 bases, with 14 bases between them. Germline V CDR1 and CDR2: SGHAT, FQDESV (reference sequence). CDR3 in amino acids: CASSSPRGENEQFF. In DNA, the CDR3 is TGTGCCAGCAGCTCCCCCAGGGGGGAGAATGAGCAGTTCTTC.

This chain connects TRBV6-1 to TRBJ2-1, with 8 bases matching TRBD2. There are 15 residues in the CDR3. J lost 6 bases, V lost 3 bases, and 7 bases had no gene match. Germline loops: CDR1 MNHNS, CDR2 SASEGT. The CDR3 reads CASSDGVAGLNEQFF. DNA for the CDR3: TGTGCCAGCAGTGATGGAGTAGCGGGGCTCAATGAGCAGTTCTTC.

The J gene is TRBJ1-3, the V gene TRBV5-1; D is undetermined. This CDR3 spans 15 amino acids. Deletions cut 4 bases from V and 0 bases from J, with 11 bases between. Germline V gives CDR1 SGHRS, CDR2 YFSETQ. CDR3 protein: CASSPVGISGNTIYF. The CDR3 nucleotides read TGCGCCAGCAGCCCGGTGGGCATCTCTGGAAACACCATATATTTT.

The table lists this clone with a count of one. The gene calls are TRBV5-1 and TRBJ2-5, with TRBD2 matching 14 bases. The CDR3 extends over 16 amino acids. Trimming removed 4 bases from V and 4 bases from J; junction bases left unmatched: 6. CDR1 and CDR2 from the germline V gene are SGHRS and YFSETQ. The chain's CDR3 is CASSATSGGALETQYF. The CDR3, as DNA: TGCGCCAGCAGCGCGACTAGCGGGGGGGCCCTAGAGACCCAGTACTTC.

This clone has more than one count but fewer than ten. The chain recombines TRBV6-1 with TRBJ1-5; 8 bases align to TRBD1. This CDR3 spans 15 amino acids. With V trimmed by 4 bases and J by 4 bases, 6 bases remained unmatched. Germline V gene lookup returns CDR1 MNHNS and CDR2 SASEGT. CDR3 sequence reads: CASSVDRGRNQPQHF. DNA of the CDR3: TGTGCCAGCAGTGTCGACAGGGGTAGGAATCAGCCCCAGCATTTT.

This clone appeared many times. The chain joins TRBV25-1 to TRBJ1-4, with D possibly TRBD1 on 5 matching bases. Trimming shortened V by 1 base and J by 4 bases, and 13 bases separated the two germline ends. This CDR3 spans 16 amino acids. From germline, CDR1 is MGHDK and CDR2 SYGVNS. CDR3 in amino acids: CASSESNPGFNEKLFF. The CDR3 DNA sequence: TGTGCCAGCAGTGAATCGAACCCAGGGTTTAATGAAAAACTGTTTTTT.

J is TRBJ1-6 and V is TRBV27; D gene ambiguous. CDR3 size: 15 residues. The V gene's germline CDR1 is MNHEY and CDR2 SMNVEV (reference sequence). Trimming took off 0 bases at V and 11 bases at J, with 14 bases between the two ends. Here the CDR3 DNA reads TGTGCCAGCAGTTTATCCGGGGTAGTCAATACACCCCTCCACTTT. This gives the protein CASSLSGVVNTPLHF.

CDR3 bases: TGTGCCAGCAGCCCCCGGACAGGGGCCAGAGAGACCCAGTACTTC. Translating it yields CASSPRTGARETQYF. The gene calls are TRBV11-3 and TRBJ2-5, with TRBD1 identical over 9 bases. CDR3 size: 15 residues. V lost 5 bases to trimming and J lost 4 bases; unmatched junction nucleotides: 8. CDR1 SGHNT and CDR2 YENEEA come from the germline V gene.

V usage is TRBV6-5 and J usage is TRBJ2-1; TRBD2 agrees at 12 bases. This CDR3 region has 13 residues. J gave up 4 bases and V 8 bases, and 0 bases lay outside the gene matches. Germline CDR1 MNHEY, CDR2 SVGAGI. This CDR3 reads CASGLAGYNEQFF. Written as DNA, the CDR3 is TGTGCCAGCGGACTAGCGGGATACAATGAGCAGTTCTTC.

This clone occurred a few times. The V and J genes are TRBV5-1 and TRBJ2-6; the D gene is possibly TRBD1 (5 bases). In germline, CDR1 is SGHRS, CDR2 YFSETQ. The CDR3 is 17 residues long. V was trimmed by 2 bases and J by 2 bases, leaving 14 bases between them. The CDR3 nucleotides are TGCGCCAGCAGCTTAACGCTTAGGGGTGCTGGGGCCAACGTCCTGACTTTC. Amino acid sequence: CASSLTLRGAGANVLTF. The variable domain in full, completed from reference TRBV5-1 and TRBJ2-6, reads KAGVTQTPRYLIKTRGQQVTLSCSPISGHRSVSWYQQTPGQGLQFLFEYFSETQRNKGNFPGRFSGRQFSNSRSEMNVSTLELGDSALYLCASSLTLRGAGANVLTFGAGSRLTVL.

The chain is built from TRBV7-9 and TRBJ1-1; 10 nucleotides align to TRBD1. V trimming: 0 bases; J trimming: 5 bases; junction bases outside the gene matches: 6. There are 16 residues in the CDR3. CDR1 and CDR2 (germline): SEHNR, FQNEAQ (reference sequence). CDR3 protein: CASSLAGTGEWTEAFF. CDR3 nucleotide sequence: TGTGCCAGCAGCTTAGCAGGGACAGGGGAATGGACTGAAGCTTTCTTT.

The chain employs TRBV7-2 and TRBJ1-1; TRBD1 agrees at 7 bases. In germline, CDR1 is SGHTA, CDR2 FQGNSA. Unmatched junction bases numbered 14, after V lost 6 bases and J lost 4 bases. The CDR3 runs 16 residues. CDR3 amino acids: CASSLNPLAGGTEAFF. CDR3 bases: TGTGCCAGCAGTTTAAATCCCCTAGCAGGGGGCACTGAAGCTTTCTTT.